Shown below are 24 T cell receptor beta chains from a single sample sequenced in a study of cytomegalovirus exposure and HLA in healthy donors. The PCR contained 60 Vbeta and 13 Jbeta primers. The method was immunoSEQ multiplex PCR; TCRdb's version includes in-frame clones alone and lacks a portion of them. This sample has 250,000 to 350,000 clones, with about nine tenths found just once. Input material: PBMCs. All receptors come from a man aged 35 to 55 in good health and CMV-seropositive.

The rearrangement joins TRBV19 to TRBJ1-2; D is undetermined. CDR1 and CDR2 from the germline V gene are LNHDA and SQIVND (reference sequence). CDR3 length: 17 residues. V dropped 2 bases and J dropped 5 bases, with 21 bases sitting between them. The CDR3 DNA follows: TGTGCCAGTAGTATATCCCCCTTCTTGGGCAGGCGATATGGCTACACCTTC. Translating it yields CASSISPFLGRRYGYTF. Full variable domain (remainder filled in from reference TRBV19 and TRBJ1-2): DGGITQSPKYLFRKEGQNVTLSCEQNLNHDAMYWYRQDPGQGLRLIYYSQIVNDFQKGDIAEGYSVSREKKESFPLTVTSAQKNPTAFYLCASSISPFLGRRYGYTFGSGTRLTVV.

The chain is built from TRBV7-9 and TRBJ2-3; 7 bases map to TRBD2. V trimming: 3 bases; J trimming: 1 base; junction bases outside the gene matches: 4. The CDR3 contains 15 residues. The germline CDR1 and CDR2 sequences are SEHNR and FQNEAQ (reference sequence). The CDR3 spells CASSLAGVGTDTQYF. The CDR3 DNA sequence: TGTGCCAGCAGCTTGGCGGGAGTGGGCACAGATACGCAGTATTTT.

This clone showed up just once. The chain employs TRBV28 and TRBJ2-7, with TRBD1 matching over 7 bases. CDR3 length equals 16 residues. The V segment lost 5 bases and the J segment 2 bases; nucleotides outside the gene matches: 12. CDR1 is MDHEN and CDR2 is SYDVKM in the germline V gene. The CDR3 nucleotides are TGTGCCAGCAGTCTCAAGGTGAGACAGGGACCCTACGAGCAGTACTTC. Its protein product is CASSLKVRQGPYEQYF.

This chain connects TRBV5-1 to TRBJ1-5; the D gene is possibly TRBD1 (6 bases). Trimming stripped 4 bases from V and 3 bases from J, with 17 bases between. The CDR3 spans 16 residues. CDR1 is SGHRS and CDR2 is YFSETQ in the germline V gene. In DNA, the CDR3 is TGCGCCAGCAGCCCCACGACAGGACAGCTCAATCAGCCCCAGCATTTT. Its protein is CASSPTTGQLNQPQHF.

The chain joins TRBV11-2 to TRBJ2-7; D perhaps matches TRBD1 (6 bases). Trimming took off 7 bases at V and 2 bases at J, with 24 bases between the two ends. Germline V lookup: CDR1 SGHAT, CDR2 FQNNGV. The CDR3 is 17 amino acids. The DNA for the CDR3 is TGTGCCAGCACCAAGCTGCGATGGGGGCCCTCGACCTACGAGCAGTACTTC. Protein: CASTKLRWGPSTYEQYF.

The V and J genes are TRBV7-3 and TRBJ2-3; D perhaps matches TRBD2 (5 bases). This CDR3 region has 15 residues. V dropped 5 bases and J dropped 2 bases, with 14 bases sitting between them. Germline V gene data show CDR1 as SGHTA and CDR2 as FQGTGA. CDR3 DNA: TGTGCCAGCAGCCCAGCCGAGCGGAACACAGATACGCAGTATTTT. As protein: CASSPAERNTDTQYF.

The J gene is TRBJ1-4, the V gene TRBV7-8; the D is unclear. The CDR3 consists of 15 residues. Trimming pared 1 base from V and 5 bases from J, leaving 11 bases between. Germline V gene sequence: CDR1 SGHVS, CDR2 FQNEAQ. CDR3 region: CASSLVPGWNEKLFF. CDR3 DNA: TGTGCCAGCAGCTTAGTTCCGGGGTGGAATGAAAAACTGTTTTTT.

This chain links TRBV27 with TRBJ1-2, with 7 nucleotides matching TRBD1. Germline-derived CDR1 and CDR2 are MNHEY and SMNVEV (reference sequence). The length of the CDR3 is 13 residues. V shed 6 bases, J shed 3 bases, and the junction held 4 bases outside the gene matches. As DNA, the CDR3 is TGTGCCAGCAGAGACAGGGCCCACTATGGCTACACCTTC. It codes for CASRDRAHYGYTF.

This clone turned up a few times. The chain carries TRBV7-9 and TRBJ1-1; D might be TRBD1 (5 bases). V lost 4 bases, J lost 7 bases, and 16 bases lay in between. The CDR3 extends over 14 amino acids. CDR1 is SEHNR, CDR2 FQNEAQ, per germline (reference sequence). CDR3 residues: CASSSPGVGVEAFF. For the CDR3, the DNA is TGTGCCAGCAGCTCCCCGGGGGTGGGAGTTGAAGCTTTCTTT.

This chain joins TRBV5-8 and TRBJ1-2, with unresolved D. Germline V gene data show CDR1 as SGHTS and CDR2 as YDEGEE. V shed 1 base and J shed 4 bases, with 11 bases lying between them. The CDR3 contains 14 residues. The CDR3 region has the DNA TGTGCCAGCAGCTTGCTCTCAGCGATCTATGGCTACACCTTC. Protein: CASSLLSAIYGYTF.

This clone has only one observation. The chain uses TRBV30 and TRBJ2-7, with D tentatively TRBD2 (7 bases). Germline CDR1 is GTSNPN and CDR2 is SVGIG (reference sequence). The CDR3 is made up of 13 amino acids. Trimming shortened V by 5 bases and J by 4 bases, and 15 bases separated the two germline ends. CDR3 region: CAWSGGIRYEQYF. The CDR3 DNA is TGTGCCTGGTCGGGGGGCATCAGGTACGAGCAGTACTTC.

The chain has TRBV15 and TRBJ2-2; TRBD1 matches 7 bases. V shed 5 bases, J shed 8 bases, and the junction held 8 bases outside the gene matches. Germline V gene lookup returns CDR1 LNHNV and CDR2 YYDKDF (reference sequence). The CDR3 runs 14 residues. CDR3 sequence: CATSSRDSLGELFF. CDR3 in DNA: TGTGCCACCAGCTCCAGGGACAGTCTGGGGGAGCTGTTTTTT.

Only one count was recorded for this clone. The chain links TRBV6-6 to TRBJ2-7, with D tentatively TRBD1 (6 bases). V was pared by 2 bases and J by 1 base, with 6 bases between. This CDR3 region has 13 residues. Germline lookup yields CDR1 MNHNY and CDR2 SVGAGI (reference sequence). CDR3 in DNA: TGTGCCAGCAGTTACAGGGGGTCCTACGAGCAGTACTTC. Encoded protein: CASSYRGSYEQYF.

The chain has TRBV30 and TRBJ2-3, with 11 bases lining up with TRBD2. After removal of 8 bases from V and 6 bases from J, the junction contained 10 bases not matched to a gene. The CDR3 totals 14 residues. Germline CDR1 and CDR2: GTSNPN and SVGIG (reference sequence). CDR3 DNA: TGTGCCCGACAAGTAGCGGGAGGGGCTGATACGCAGTATTTT. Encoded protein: CARQVAGGADTQYF.

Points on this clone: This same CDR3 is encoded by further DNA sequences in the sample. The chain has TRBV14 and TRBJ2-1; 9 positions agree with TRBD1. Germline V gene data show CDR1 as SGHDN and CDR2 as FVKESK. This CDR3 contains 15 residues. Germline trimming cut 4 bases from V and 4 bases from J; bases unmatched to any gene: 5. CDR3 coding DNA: TGTGCCAGCAGCCTGGGGACAGGGACTTACAATGAGCAGTTCTTC. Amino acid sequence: CASSLGTGTYNEQFF.

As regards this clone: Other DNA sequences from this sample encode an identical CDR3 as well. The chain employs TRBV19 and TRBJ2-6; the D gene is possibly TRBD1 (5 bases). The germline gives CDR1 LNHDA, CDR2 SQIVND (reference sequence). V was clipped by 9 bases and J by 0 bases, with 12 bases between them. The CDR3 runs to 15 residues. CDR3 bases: TGTGCCAGCAGTGACAGAACCTCTGGGGCCAACGTCCTGACTTTC. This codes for CASSDRTSGANVLTF.

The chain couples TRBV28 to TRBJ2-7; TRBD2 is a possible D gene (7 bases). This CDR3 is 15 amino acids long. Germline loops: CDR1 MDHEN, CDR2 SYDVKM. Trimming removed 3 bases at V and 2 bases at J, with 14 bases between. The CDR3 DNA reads TGTGCCAGCAGTTTCCGGGGGGCAAAGGCCTACGAGCAGTACTTC. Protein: CASSFRGAKAYEQYF. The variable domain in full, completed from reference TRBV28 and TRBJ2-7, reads DVKVTQSSRYLVKRTGEKVFLECVQDMDHENMFWYRQDPGLGLRLIYFSYDVKMKEKGDIPEGYSVSREKKERFSLILESASTNQTSMYLCASSFRGAKAYEQYFGPGTRLTVT.

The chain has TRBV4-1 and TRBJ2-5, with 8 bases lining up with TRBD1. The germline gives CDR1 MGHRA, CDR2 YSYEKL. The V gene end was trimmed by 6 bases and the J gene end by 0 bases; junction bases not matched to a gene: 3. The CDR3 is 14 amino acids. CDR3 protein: CASRRDRYQETQYF. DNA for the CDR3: TGCGCCAGCAGACGGGACAGGTACCAAGAGACCCAGTACTTC.

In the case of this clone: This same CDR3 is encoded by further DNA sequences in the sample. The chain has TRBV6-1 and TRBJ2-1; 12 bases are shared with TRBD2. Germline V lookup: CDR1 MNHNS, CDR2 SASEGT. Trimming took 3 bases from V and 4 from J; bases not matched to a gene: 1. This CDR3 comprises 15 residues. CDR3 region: CASSELAGGYNEQFF. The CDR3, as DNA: TGTGCCAGCAGTGAGCTAGCGGGAGGGTACAATGAGCAGTTCTTC.

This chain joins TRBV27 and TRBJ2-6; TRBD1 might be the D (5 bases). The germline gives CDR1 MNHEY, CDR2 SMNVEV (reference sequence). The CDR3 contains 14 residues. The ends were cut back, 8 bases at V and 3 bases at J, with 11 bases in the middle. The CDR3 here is CASRGHVGANVLTF. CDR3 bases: TGTGCCAGCCGCGGACATGTTGGGGCCAACGTCCTGACTTTC. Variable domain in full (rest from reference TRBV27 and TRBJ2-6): EAQVTQNPRYLITVTGKKLTVTCSQNMNHEYMSWYRQDPGLGLRQIYYSMNVEVTDKGDVPEGYKVSRKEKRNFPLILESPSPNQTSLYFCASRGHVGANVLTFGAGSRLTVL.

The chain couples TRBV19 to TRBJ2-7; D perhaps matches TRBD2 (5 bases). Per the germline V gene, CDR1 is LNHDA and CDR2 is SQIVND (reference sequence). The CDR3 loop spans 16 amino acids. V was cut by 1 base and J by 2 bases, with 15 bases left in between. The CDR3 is CASSIGGYGLTYEQYF. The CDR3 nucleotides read TGTGCCAGTAGTATAGGAGGGTACGGATTGACCTACGAGCAGTACTTC.

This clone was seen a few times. In DNA, the CDR3 is TGTGCCAGCTCACCCGAGGGCGGGGCCAACGTCCTGACTTTC. It translates to CASSPEGGANVLTF. The chain joins TRBV18 to TRBJ2-6; tentative D call: TRBD2 (5 bases). Trimming left V 3 bases short and J 4 bases short, with 7 bases between. Germline CDR1 KGHSH, CDR2 LQKENI. The CDR3 covers 14 residues. The full variable domain, in which reference TRBV18 and TRBJ2-6 provide the parts outside the CDR3, is NAGVMQNPRHLVRRRGQEARLRCSPMKGHSHVYWYRQLPEEGLKFMVYLQKENIIDESGMPKERFSAEFPKEGPSILRIQQVVRGDSAAYFCASSPEGGANVLTFGAGSRLTVL.

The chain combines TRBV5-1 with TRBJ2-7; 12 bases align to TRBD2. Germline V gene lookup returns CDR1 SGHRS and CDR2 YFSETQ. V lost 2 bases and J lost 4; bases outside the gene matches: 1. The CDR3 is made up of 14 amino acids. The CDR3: CASSFGTSGYEQYF. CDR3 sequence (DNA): TGCGCCAGCAGCTTCGGGACTAGCGGGTACGAGCAGTACTTC.

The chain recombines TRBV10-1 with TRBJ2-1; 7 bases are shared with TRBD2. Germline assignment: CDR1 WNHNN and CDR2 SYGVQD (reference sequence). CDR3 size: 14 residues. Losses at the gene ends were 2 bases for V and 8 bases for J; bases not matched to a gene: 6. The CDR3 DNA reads TGCGCCAGCAGTGAGCCGGGAGGCAACGATGAGCAGTTCTTC. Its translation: CASSEPGGNDEQFF.